The entry below describes one TCR beta chain. These data are taken from a study of blood T cell repertoires in COVID-19. Study in general: Collection of acute and convalescent COVID-19 samples took place in the United States, Italy and Spain. Nucleic acid was either cDNA or gDNA, and it came from T cells, B-cell-depleted T cells, or PBMCs.

In the study's own analysis: Nucleated cell counts were estimated from reference gene primer amplification. The protocol was immunoSEQ multiplex PCR, while the TCRdb copy is restricted to in-frame clones and leaves out a portion. The V and J calls and the clone size are those of that table, but D and trimming were determined from the DNA. Among under 350,000 clones, about nine tenths were seen once, and the ten largest hold 2% to 2.5%. The junction had 2 bases not matched to a gene; V was cut back by 5 bases and J by 0 bases. The CDR3 length is 15 residues. CDR1 SGHTA and CDR2 FQGTGA come from the germline V gene.

The TCR sequence derives from a man aged 45-65 years with acute or convalescent COVID-19. Sequencing was done on a sample of peripheral blood. This chain links TRBV7-3 with TRBJ2-3; 10 bases align to TRBD2. CDR3 protein: CASSRTSGSTDTQYF. In DNA form, the CDR3 reads TGTGCCAGCAGCCGGACTAGCGGCAGCACAGATACGCAGTATTTT. Together with reference TRBV7-3 and TRBJ2-3, the CDR3 gives the full variable domain: GAGVSQTPSNKVTEKGKYVELRCDPISGHTALYWYRQSLGQGPEFLIYFQGTGAADDSGLPNDRFFAVRPEGSVSTLKIQRTERGDSAVYLCASSRTSGSTDTQYFGPGTRLTVL.